This section outlines one T cell receptor beta chain sequence together with its context. This entry comes from a study of blood T cell repertoires in COVID-19. Study details: Acute and convalescent COVID-19 samples came from the United States, Italy and Spain. T cells, B-cell-depleted T cells, or PBMCs supplied cDNA or gDNA.

How the authors handled the data: Amplification of reference gene primers provided the estimated nucleated cell counts. Assay: immunoSEQ multiplex PCR; the TCRdb copy retains only in-frame clones and omits some. D and trimming come from the DNA, and the V and J calls and clone size come from that table. The table includes about 190,000 clones, 75% to 90% detected once. The CDR3 spans 13 residues. Trimming removed 7 bases from V and 0 bases from J, with 8 bases in between. The TCR was taken from a man aged 30-40 years with acute or convalescent COVID-19. V gene TRBV12-3 or TRBV12-4 combines with J gene TRBJ2-3; no clear D. The sequenced sample consisted of peripheral blood. CDR3 amino acids: CASKTSSTDTQYF. The CDR3 nucleotides read TGTGCCAGCAAGACAAGCAGCACAGATACGCAGTATTTT.